The 5 T cell receptor beta chains reported below all come from one sample, sequenced in a study of shared clonotypes between healthy human individuals. Some clones are missing from TCRdb's copy, which holds only in-frame ones; the method was immunoSEQ multiplex PCR. The sample comprises about 1.1 million clones, 75% to 85% of which are singletons, and roughly 0.57% rests with the top ten. The specimen sequenced was memory CD4+ T cells from PBMCs. Indicated subset: CD45RA-negative fraction. These receptors all stem from a man aged 18 to 29 in good health. Some clones in this sample may be carry-over from other donors' samples.

This clone has a single count. The V gene is TRBV12-5, the J gene TRBJ1-5, with D possibly being TRBD1 (5 bases). The CDR3 is 13 amino acids. The germline V and J ends were trimmed by 6 bases and 7 bases, with 13 bases remaining between them. Germline V lookup: CDR1 LGHNT, CDR2 FRNRAP. DNA of the CDR3: TGTGCTAGTGGCCTGACAGCGGAACAGCCCCAGCATTTT. It specifies CASGLTAEQPQHF.

The chain carries TRBV5-4 and TRBJ2-2, with 12 bases aligning to TRBD2. The V segment lost 7 bases and the J segment 4 bases; nucleotides outside the gene matches: 11. CDR3 length equals 17 residues. Germline CDR1 is SGHNT and CDR2 is YYREEE (reference sequence). The CDR3 reads CASGQKLTSGGTGELFF. The CDR3 DNA reads as TGTGCCAGCGGTCAGAAATTGACTAGCGGGGGCACCGGGGAGCTGTTTTTT.

The chain joins TRBV7-9 to TRBJ1-4; no reliable D call. There are 15 residues in the CDR3. The germline V gene has CDR1 SEHNR and CDR2 FQNEAQ (reference sequence). V was pared by 0 bases and J by 8 bases, with 13 bases between. CDR3 protein: CASSLAVPGIEKLFF. The DNA of the CDR3 is TGTGCCAGCAGCTTAGCGGTTCCGGGAATCGAAAAACTGTTTTTT.

The chain employs TRBV30 and TRBJ2-7; the D is unclear. V lost 0 bases, J lost 7 bases, and 10 bases lay in between. Per germline, CDR1 GTSNPN and CDR2 SVGIG (reference sequence). The CDR3 has 12 residues. CDR3 residues: CAWSVSLGEQYF. The CDR3 nucleotides are TGTGCCTGGAGTGTAAGCTTAGGGGAGCAGTACTTC.

This clone showed up just once. This CDR3 reads CASSPGQGRAKYTEAFF. CDR3 DNA: TGTGCCAGCAGTCCAGGACAGGGGAGGGCTAAGTACACTGAAGCTTTCTTT. The chain has TRBV27 and TRBJ1-1; 9 nucleotides align to TRBD1. The germline V gene has CDR1 MNHEY and CDR2 SMNVEV (reference sequence). V gave up 5 bases and J gave up 3 bases; unmatched junction bases: 13. The length of the CDR3 is 17 residues.